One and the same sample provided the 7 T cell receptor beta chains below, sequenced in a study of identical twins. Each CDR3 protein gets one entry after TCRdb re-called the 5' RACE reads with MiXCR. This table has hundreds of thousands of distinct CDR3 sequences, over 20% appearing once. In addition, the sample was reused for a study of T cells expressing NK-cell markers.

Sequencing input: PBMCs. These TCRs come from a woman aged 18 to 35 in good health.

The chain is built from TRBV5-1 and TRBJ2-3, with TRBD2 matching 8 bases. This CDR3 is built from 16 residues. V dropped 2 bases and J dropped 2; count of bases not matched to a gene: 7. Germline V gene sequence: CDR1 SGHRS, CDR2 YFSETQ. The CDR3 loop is CASSLGSGKYTDTQYF. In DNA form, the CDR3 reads TGCGCCAGCAGCTTAGGTAGCGGGAAATACACAGATACGCAGTATTTT.

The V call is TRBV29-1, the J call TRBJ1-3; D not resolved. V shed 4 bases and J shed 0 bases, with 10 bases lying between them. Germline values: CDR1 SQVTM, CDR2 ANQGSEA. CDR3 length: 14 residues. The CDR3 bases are TGCAGCGTTGGGGCGGAGTCCTCTGGAAACACCATATATTTT. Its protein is CSVGAESSGNTIYF. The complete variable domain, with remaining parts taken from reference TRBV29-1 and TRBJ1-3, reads SAVISQKPSRDICQRGTSLTIQCQVDSQVTMMFWYRQQPGQSLTLIATANQGSEATYESGFVIDKFPISRPNLTFSTLTVSNMSPEDSSIYLCSVGAESSGNTIYFGEGSWLTVV.

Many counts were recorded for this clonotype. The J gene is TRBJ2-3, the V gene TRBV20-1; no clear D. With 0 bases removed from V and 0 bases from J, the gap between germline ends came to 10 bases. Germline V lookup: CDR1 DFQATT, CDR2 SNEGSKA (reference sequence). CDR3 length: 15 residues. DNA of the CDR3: TGCAGTGCTAGAGACGAGCAGGCTAGCACAGATACGCAGTATTTT. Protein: CSARDEQASTDTQYF.

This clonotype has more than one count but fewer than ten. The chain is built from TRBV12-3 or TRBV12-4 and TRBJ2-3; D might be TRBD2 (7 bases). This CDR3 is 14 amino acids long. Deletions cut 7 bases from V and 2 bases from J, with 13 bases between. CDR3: CASKGGGFTDTQYF. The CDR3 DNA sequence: TGTGCCAGCAAGGGGGGGGGTTTCACAGATACGCAGTATTTT.

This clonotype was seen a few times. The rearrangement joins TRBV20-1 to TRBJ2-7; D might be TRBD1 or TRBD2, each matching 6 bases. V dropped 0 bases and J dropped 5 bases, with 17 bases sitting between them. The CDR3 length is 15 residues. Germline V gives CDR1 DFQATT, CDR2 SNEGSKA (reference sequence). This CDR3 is CSARDRRGTADEQYF. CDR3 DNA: TGCAGTGCTAGAGATCGGAGGGGGACGGCTGACGAGCAGTACTTC.

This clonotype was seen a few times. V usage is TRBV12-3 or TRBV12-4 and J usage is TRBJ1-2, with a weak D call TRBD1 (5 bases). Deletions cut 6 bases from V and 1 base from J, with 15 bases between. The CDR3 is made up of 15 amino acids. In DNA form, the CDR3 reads TGTGCCAGCAGCTACCTAGGGACGGTTAACTATGGCTACACCTTC. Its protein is CASSYLGTVNYGYTF.

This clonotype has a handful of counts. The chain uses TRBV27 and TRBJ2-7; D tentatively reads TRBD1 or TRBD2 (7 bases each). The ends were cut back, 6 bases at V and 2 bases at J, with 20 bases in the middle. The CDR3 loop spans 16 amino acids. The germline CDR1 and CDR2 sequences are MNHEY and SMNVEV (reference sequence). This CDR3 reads CASSPHRQGLTYEQYF. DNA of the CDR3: TGTGCCAGCAGCCCCCACCGACAGGGACTAACCTACGAGCAGTACTTC.